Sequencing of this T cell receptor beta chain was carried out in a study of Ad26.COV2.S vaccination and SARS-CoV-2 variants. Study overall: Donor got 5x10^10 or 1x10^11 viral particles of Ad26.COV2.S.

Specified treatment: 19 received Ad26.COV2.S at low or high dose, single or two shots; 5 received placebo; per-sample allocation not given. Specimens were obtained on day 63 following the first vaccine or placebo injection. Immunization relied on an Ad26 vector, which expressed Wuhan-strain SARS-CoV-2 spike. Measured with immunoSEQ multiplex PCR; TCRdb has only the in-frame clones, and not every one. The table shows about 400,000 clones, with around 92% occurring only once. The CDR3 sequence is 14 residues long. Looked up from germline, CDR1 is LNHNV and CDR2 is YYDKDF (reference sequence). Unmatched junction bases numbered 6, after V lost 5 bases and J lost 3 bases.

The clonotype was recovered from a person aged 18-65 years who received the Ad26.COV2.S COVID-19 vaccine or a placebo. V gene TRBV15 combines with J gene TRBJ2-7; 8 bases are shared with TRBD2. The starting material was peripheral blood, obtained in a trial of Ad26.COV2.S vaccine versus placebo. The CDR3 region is CATSGGLANYEQYF. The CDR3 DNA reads TGTGCCACCAGCGGCGGACTAGCCAACTACGAGCAGTACTTC.